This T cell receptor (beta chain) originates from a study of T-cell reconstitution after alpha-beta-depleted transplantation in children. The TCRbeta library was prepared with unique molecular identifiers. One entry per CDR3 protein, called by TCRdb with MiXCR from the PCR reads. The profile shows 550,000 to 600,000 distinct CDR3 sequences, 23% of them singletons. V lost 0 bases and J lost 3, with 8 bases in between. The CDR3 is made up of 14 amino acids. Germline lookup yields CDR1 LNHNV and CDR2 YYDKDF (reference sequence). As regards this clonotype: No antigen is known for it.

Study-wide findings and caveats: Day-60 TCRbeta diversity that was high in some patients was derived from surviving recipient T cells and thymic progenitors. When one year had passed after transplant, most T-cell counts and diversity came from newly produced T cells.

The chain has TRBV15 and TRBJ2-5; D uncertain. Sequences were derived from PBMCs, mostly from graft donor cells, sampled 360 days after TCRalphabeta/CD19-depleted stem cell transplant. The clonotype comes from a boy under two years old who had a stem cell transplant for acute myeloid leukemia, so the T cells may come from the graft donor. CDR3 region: CATSREWKEETQYF. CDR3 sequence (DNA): TGTGCCACCAGCAGAGAATGGAAGGAAGAGACCCAGTACTTC.